The following is a T cell receptor (beta chain) sequence with its context. This clonotype was seen repeatedly, ten times or more. This clone's antigen is unknown. No much larger clone exists at a distance of one base, and base qualities are not known. The data stem from a study of T and B cells in COVID-19 patients (dated by TCRdb to 2018 to 2021). For the study in its entirety: In this study, adaptive immunity was profiled in COVID-19 patients who either had active infection or had recovered, using TRB and IGH repertoire sequencing of peripheral blood. Over 7 million TCR sequences were analysed from a TCR and BCR sequence repository that comprised approximately 37 patients and 69 time points. Median age was around 35 years in the recovered cohort versus approximately 67 years in the active-infection cohort. Of the 20 to 25 patients in the active-infection cohort, over 15 had comorbidities associated with unfavorable COVID-19 outcome. A couple of patients were in both the active and recovered cohorts because samples existed from active disease and from after recovery. As many as 9 follow-up blood samples were taken per patient, and some of the samples covered different disease stages within the same individual. Repertoire analyses used an age-matched reference group of 40 or so healthy donors who were negative for COVID-19 antibodies as the comparison. A recovered cohort was made up of roughly 18 patients contributing under 25 samples, mostly after mild to moderate COVID-19 managed as outpatients. In the active-infection cohort, most of the roughly 20 patients were critically ill and required mechanical ventilation or ECMO. What the authors observed across the whole study: In patients with COVID-19, the usage of TRBV/TRBJ genes was reported to be strongly skewed. The reported TCR clusters were stated to require prospective validation before clinical use. TRB repertoires were highly clonal in active COVID-19, whereas diversity and richness at recovery rose above healthy donor levels. The recovered cohort had approximately 2,200 exclusive TCR clusters, including some 30 low-pGen clusters. Few blood samples were available from mildly ill patients while symptoms were present, and early samples from severe cases were likewise scarce. The cohort was considered too small to assess HLA contributions to COVID-19 susceptibility or severity. Specific T cell subsets (CD4+/Treg/CD8+) and sorted SARS-CoV-2-responsive or tetramer+ T cells had not yet been sequenced, and these experiments were ongoing.

Genomic DNA extracted from blood, in amounts of roughly 240-550 ng, served as the starting material for amplifying TRB repertoires. Based on the germline V gene, the CDR1 and CDR2 sequences are MNHEY and SVGEGT. The CDR3, cysteine through phenylalanine, is 16 amino acids long. Just the 48-base CDR3 DNA is kept, in frame starting at base 1. Trimming removed 6 bases from V and 6 bases from J; the gene matches leave 13 bases unexplained. The sequencer was an Illumina MiSeq. TRB rearrangements were amplified by multiplex PCR with BIOMED2 TRB-A/B primer pools. Illumina-compatible adapters and 7-nucleotide sample barcodes were attached to the amplicons in two consecutive PCRs. Phusion HS II polymerase was used for all library PCRs. Amplicons were purified from gel with the NucleoSpin Gel and PCR Clean-up kit, quantified on Qubit, and pooled at roughly 4 nM. Amplicon pool quality was checked on an Agilent 2100 Bioanalyzer before Illumina next-generation sequencing. From the authors' description of their analysis: Annotation of TRB rearrangements was done in MiXCR 3.0.8 with the default MiXCR reference library. Non-productive reads and sequences with fewer than 2 reads were removed, and every unique CDR3 nucleotide sequence was treated as one clone. R 3.5.1 was used to calculate clonality, diversity, richness and V-J gene usage. GLIPH2 was used to cluster TCRs by CDR3 similarity, and OLGA was used to calculate generation probabilities. Only GLIPH2 clusters with at least four unique TCR clonotypes present in at least three individuals were retained. The public reads were quality trimmed at Q25 with fastp and then assembled into clones with MiXCR by TCRdb, keeping productive beta chains. Each record represents a unique CDR3 protein, reported with the most common genes and DNA among its rows. These V and J calls originate from TCRdb's pipeline instead of the authors' own analysis. Across this sample there are fewer than 15,000 distinct CDR3 sequences, with about 28% seen only once. The ten largest clones take up around 6.5% of the sample.

The sample was blood. This clonotype originated in a human donor who had recovered from COVID-19. The sequence joins TRBV6-2 or TRBV6-3 to TRBJ2-3; TRBD2 agrees with 9 junctional bases. The bases read TGTGCCAGCAGACCTCCCGGGACTAGCTTTTCGGATACGCAGTATTTT. It codes for CASRPPGTSFSDTQYF.